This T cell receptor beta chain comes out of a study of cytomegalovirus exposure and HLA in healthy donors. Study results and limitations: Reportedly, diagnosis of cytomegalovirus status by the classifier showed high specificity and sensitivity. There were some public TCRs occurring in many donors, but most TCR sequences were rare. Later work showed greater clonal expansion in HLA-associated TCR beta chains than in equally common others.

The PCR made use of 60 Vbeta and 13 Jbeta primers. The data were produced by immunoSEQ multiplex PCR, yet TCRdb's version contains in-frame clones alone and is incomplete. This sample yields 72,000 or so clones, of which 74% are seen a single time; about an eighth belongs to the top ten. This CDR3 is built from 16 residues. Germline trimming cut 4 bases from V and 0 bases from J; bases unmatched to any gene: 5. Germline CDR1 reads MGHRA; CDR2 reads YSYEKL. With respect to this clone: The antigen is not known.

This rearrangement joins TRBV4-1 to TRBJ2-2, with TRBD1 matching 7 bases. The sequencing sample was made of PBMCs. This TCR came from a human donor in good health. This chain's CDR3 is CASSRGQATNTGELFF. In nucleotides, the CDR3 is TGCGCCAGCAGCCGAGGACAGGCTACGAACACCGGGGAGCTGTTTTTT.